Below, one T cell receptor (beta chain) is given with its context. Its antigen is currently unknown. The naive CD8 subset, CD45RO-negative cells positively selected for CCR7, excluded terminally differentiated effector memory CD45RA+ cells. Here immunoSEQ multiplex PCR was the method, and the copy in TCRdb shows in-frame clones only, minus some. This table has approximately 1.9 million clones, just over 90% appearing once. The CDR3 sequence is 15 residues long. V lost 5 bases and J lost 6, with 20 bases in between. The germline gives CDR1 MNHEY, CDR2 SMNVEV (reference sequence). The data were taken from a study of shared clonotypes between healthy human individuals. Broader study findings: Naive CD4 clonotypes were shared across several donors at about 5.3%. In the sorted subsets, rarefaction showed sequencing was incomplete despite large depth.

This sequence was found in a man aged 18 to 30 in good health. Some clones in this sample may be carry-over from other donors' samples. Sequenced material: naive CD8+ T cells from PBMCs. V usage is TRBV27 and J usage is TRBJ2-7, with D perhaps being TRBD1 or TRBD2 (5 bases each). As DNA, the CDR3 is TGTGCCAGCAGTCTGGGTAAGAGGGGAGACATCGAGCAGTACTTC. Translation gives CASSLGKRGDIEQYF.